The source of this TCR beta chain is a study of blood T cell repertoires in COVID-19. Study as a whole: The United States, Italy and Spain were the sources of the acute and convalescent COVID-19 samples.

Produced via immunoSEQ multiplex PCR; TCRdb's table is partial and in-frame only. The sample includes approximately 300,000 clones, about nine tenths of them seen just once. Seattle researchers signed up patients amid active infection and tracked them longitudinally. This CDR3 region has 11 residues. Germline CDR1 is MDHEN and CDR2 is SYDVKM. V was cut by 3 bases and J by 5 bases, with 2 bases left in between. The rearrangement uses TRBV28 and TRBJ1-5; D is undetermined. Sequences were obtained from peripheral blood. The TCR comes from a woman in her 30s with COVID-19, enrolled during active disease. DNA of the CDR3: TGTGCCAGCAGTTTCGATCAGCCCCAGCATTTT. Encoded protein: CASSFDQPQHF.